Listed below are T cell receptor beta chains from one sample, sequenced in a study of blood T cell repertoires in COVID-19. Here immunoSEQ multiplex PCR was the method, and the copy in TCRdb shows in-frame clones only, minus some. The repertoire holds about 410,000 clones, with approximately 91% as singletons. The material sequenced was peripheral blood. These TCRs come from a woman aged 40 to 49 with COVID-19, enrolled during active disease. The CDR3 runs from the conserved cysteine through the conserved F or W. A D gene is named only where the DNA matches it firmly. Size is omitted from some rows. Given values are once, few, many or a class for expanded clones.

v_gene,d_gene,abundance,j_gene,CDR3nt,CDR3aa
TRBV3-1/TRBV3-2,-,-,TRBJ2-2,TGTGCCAGCAGCCTCCTTTCCGGGGGGCCCACCGGGGAGCTGTTTTTT,CASSLLSGGPTGELFF
TRBV5-1,TRBD1,-,TRBJ1-1,TGCGCCAGCAGCAGCCAACAGGGGGCAAACACTGAAGCTTTCTTT,CASSSQQGANTEAFF
TRBV19,-,-,TRBJ1-5,TGTGCCAGTAGCCCCCCTCGGGGGGTCAGCAATCAGCCCCAGCATTTT,CASSPPRGVSNQPQHF
TRBV7-2,TRBD2,-,TRBJ2-3,TGTGCCAGCAGCTTAAGCGGGAGGAGCACAGATACGCAGTATTTT,CASSLSGRSTDTQYF
TRBV6-1,-,-,TRBJ2-6,TGTGCCAGCAGTGAATTTTGGCAGGGCGTAGCTGGGGCCAACGTCCTGACTTTC,CASSEFWQGVAGANVLTF
TRBV6-4,-,-,TRBJ2-6,TGTGCCAGCAGTGACCTACAGGGCTCTGGGGCCAACGTCCTGACTTTC,CASSDLQGSGANVLTF
TRBV19,-,few,TRBJ1-2,TGTGCCAGTAGTATCCGGACAGAATCATACTATGGCTACACCTTC,CASSIRTESYYGYTF
TRBV5-1,-,once,TRBJ1-4,TGCGCCAGCAGCTTGGGGGTGCGGGAAAAACTGTTTTTT,CASSLGVREKLFF
TRBV28,TRBD1,-,TRBJ2-1,TGTGCCAGCAGTTTACTTCCCGGGACAGGGAATACCAATGAGCAGTTCTTC,CASSLLPGTGNTNEQFF
TRBV24-1,TRBD2,-,TRBJ2-1,TGTGCCACCAGCCCCTCTAGCGGAGCCTACAATGAGCAGTTCTTC,CATSPSSGAYNEQFF
TRBV13,-,-,TRBJ1-2,TGTGCCAGCAGCTTTAGGCGTATGGGGGGCTATGGCTACACCTTC,CASSFRRMGGYGYTF
TRBV6-5,TRBD1,once,TRBJ2-3,TGTGCCAGCAGTTACCGGACAGGGTTGGATACGCAGTATTTT,CASSYRTGLDTQYF
TRBV14,TRBD1,-,TRBJ1-3,TGTGCCAGCAGCCAAGAGCAACCAGGGGGCTTTGGAAACACCATATATTTT,CASSQEQPGGFGNTIYF
TRBV2,TRBD1,-,TRBJ1-6,TGTGCCACCACGGACAGGGCGAGGGATTCACCCCTCCACTTT,CATTDRARDSPLHF
TRBV7-2,-,-,TRBJ2-7,TGTGCCAGCAGCACAAGGGCGGGGGAGCAGTACTTC,CASSTRAGEQYF
TRBV19,-,-,TRBJ1-5,TGTGCCAGTAGACAAAGGAGGGATAGCAATCAGCCCCAGCATTTT,CASRQRRDSNQPQHF